Detailed here is one TCR beta chain. Sorted subsets were amplified in replicate PCRs using about 210 ng DNA, some 31,000 T cell genomes. TCRdb keeps only in-frame clones here, not all; method: immunoSEQ multiplex PCR. The data hold nearly 2 million clones, with around 96% observed a single time. The sample comes from a study of shared clonotypes between healthy human individuals. Across the study: A couple of women and a few men aged 18 to 49 made up the donors.

The CDR3 runs to 14 residues. Germline assignment: CDR1 MGHRA and CDR2 YSYEKL. Trimming pared 3 bases from V and 1 base from J, leaving 7 bases between. CD8 cells regarded as naive lacked CD45RO, were positively chosen for CCR7, and omitted terminally differentiated effector memory CD45RA+ cells. Material for sequencing was naive CD8+ T cells sorted from blood. The receptor's source is a young man in good health. The rearrangement joins TRBV4-1 to TRBJ2-1; a weak D match, TRBD1 (6 bases). The CDR3 region has the DNA TGCGCCAGCAGCCATCAGGGGTCCTACAATGAGCAGTTCTTC. It yields the protein CASSHQGSYNEQFF.